The rows below give T cell receptor beta chains drawn from one sample of a study of T cell repertoires in cytomegalovirus infection. TCRdb independently ran MiXCR on the reads; one entry per CDR3 protein. The table has fewer than 200,000 distinct CDR3 sequences, roughly an eighth seen once; the top ten hold 25% to 30%. The sample consisted of PBMCs. The origin of the receptors is a human donor in good health (CMV status not recorded). Some clones in this sample may be carry-over from other donors' samples. The CDR3 runs from the conserved cysteine through the conserved F or W. Each record gives: V gene, J gene, D gene, clone size, CDR3 length, CDR3 DNA, CDR3 protein. A D gene is named only where the DNA matches it firmly. Not every row has a clone size; where given, it reads once, few, many or a size class.

V gene: TRBV6-6; J gene: TRBJ1-1; D gene: TRBD1; clone size: few; CDR3 length: 15; CDR3 DNA: TGTGCCAGCAGGGAGACAGGGCTTTGGGACACTGAAGCTTTCTTT; CDR3 protein: CASRETGLWDTEAFF
V gene: TRBV4-1; J gene: TRBJ2-7; D gene: TRBD1; clone size: many; CDR3 length: 15; CDR3 DNA: TGCGCCAGCAGCCAGCCGGGACAGGGCCCCTACGAGCAGTACTTC; CDR3 protein: CASSQPGQGPYEQYF
V gene: TRBV10-3; J gene: TRBJ2-4; D gene: NA; clone size: NA; CDR3 length: 14; CDR3 DNA: TGTGCCACCCTGGGGGGTCCCGGCAAAAACATTCAGTACTTC; CDR3 protein: CATLGGPGKNIQYF
V gene: TRBV12-5; J gene: TRBJ1-2; D gene: NA; clone size: NA; CDR3 length: 11; CDR3 DNA: TGTGCTAGTGGTTCGCGAATCGGCTACACCTTC; CDR3 protein: CASGSRIGYTF
V gene: TRBV5-1; J gene: TRBJ2-1; D gene: TRBD2; clone size: NA; CDR3 length: 18; CDR3 DNA: TGCGCCAGCAGCTTGCCGCGGACTAGCGGGGGGTCCAACAATGAGCAGTTCTTC; CDR3 protein: CASSLPRTSGGSNNEQFF
V gene: TRBV7-3; J gene: TRBJ2-4; D gene: NA; clone size: many; CDR3 length: 16; CDR3 DNA: TGTGCCAGCAGCTTTGGCCCAACCTCCGCCAAAAACATTCAGTACTTC; CDR3 protein: CASSFGPTSAKNIQYF
V gene: TRBV20-1; J gene: TRBJ2-1; D gene: NA; clone size: many; CDR3 length: 14; CDR3 DNA: TGCAGTGCTAGAGGGCGGATCTCCTACAATGAGCAGTTCTTC; CDR3 protein: CSARGRISYNEQFF
V gene: TRBV7-9; J gene: TRBJ1-2; D gene: NA; clone size: few; CDR3 length: 12; CDR3 DNA: TGTGCCAGCAGCTTAGTACCAGAAGGCTACACCTTC; CDR3 protein: CASSLVPEGYTF
V gene: TRBV5-4; J gene: TRBJ1-5; D gene: NA; clone size: NA; CDR3 length: 13; CDR3 DNA: TGTGCCTATGGAGGGGCCAGCAATCAGCCCCAGCATTTT; CDR3 protein: CAYGGASNQPQHF
V gene: TRBV6-1; J gene: TRBJ2-7; D gene: NA; clone size: NA; CDR3 length: 16; CDR3 DNA: TGTGCCAGCAGTGAAAGTTTGGGACAAATACCCTACGAGCAGTACTTC; CDR3 protein: CASSESLGQIPYEQYF
V gene: TRBV28; J gene: TRBJ1-2; D gene: NA; clone size: many; CDR3 length: 14; CDR3 DNA: TGTGCCAGCAGTCCCTCGGCGGCTAACTATGGCTACACCTTC; CDR3 protein: CASSPSAANYGYTF
V gene: TRBV28; J gene: TRBJ2-1; D gene: TRBD2; clone size: many; CDR3 length: 13; CDR3 DNA: TGTGCCAGCAGGGCCGGACTAGCGGTTGAGCAGTTCTTC; CDR3 protein: CASRAGLAVEQFF
V gene: TRBV5-1; J gene: TRBJ1-1; D gene: NA; clone size: NA; CDR3 length: 13; CDR3 DNA: TGCGCCAGCAGCTTCAGGGGACGGCAAGAAGCTTTCTTT; CDR3 protein: CASSFRGRQEAFF
V gene: TRBV4-1; J gene: TRBJ2-1; D gene: TRBD2; clone size: NA; CDR3 length: 15; CDR3 DNA: TGCGCCAGCAGCCCCCCGGGACTAGCTGTCGATGAGCAGTTCTTC; CDR3 protein: CASSPPGLAVDEQFF
V gene: TRBV29-1; J gene: TRBJ1-4; D gene: NA; clone size: NA; CDR3 length: 13; CDR3 DNA: TGCAGCGTCGAAGGGCCGGAGAATGAAAAACTGTTTTTT; CDR3 protein: CSVEGPENEKLFF
V gene: TRBV6-6; J gene: TRBJ2-5; D gene: NA; clone size: many; CDR3 length: 15; CDR3 DNA: TGTGCCAGCAGTTACTGGACGGAGTACCAAGAGACCCAGTACTTC; CDR3 protein: CASSYWTEYQETQYF
V gene: TRBV25-1; J gene: TRBJ2-7; D gene: NA; clone size: many; CDR3 length: 17; CDR3 DNA: TGTGCCAGCAGCCCATCAGATCGACAGGTTAAGCCCTACGAGCAGTACTTC; CDR3 protein: CASSPSDRQVKPYEQYF
V gene: TRBV7-2; J gene: TRBJ2-6; D gene: NA; clone size: many; CDR3 length: 15; CDR3 DNA: TGTGCCAGCAGCTTACGGGCAGGACTACGAAAAGTCCTGACTTTC; CDR3 protein: CASSLRAGLRKVLTF
V gene: TRBV7-2; J gene: TRBJ2-3; D gene: TRBD2; clone size: many; CDR3 length: 17; CDR3 DNA: TGTGCCAGCAGATCGACTAGCGGGAGGACCAGCACAGATACGCAGTATTTT; CDR3 protein: CASRSTSGRTSTDTQYF
V gene: TRBV5-1; J gene: TRBJ1-1; D gene: NA; clone size: few; CDR3 length: 15; CDR3 DNA: TGCGCCAGCAGCTTATTCAAAACGGAGAACACTGAAGCTTTCTTT; CDR3 protein: CASSLFKTENTEAFF
V gene: TRBV14; J gene: TRBJ2-3; D gene: TRBD2; clone size: NA; CDR3 length: 19; CDR3 DNA: TGTGCCAGCAGCCAAGATTTCAGCGGGGGGGCCTGGGCCACAGATACGCAGTATTTT; CDR3 protein: CASSQDFSGGAWATDTQYF
V gene: TRBV7-2; J gene: TRBJ2-1; D gene: NA; clone size: many; CDR3 length: 13; CDR3 DNA: TGTGCCAGCAGCTTAGTCCGGTACAATGAGCAGTTCTTC; CDR3 protein: CASSLVRYNEQFF
V gene: TRBV15; J gene: TRBJ1-5; D gene: NA; clone size: few; CDR3 length: 12; CDR3 DNA: TGTGCCACCAGCAGAGAGTTGGGGACCCAGCATTTT; CDR3 protein: CATSRELGTQHF
V gene: TRBV6-2/TRBV6-3; J gene: TRBJ2-7; D gene: NA; clone size: NA; CDR3 length: 12; CDR3 DNA: TGTGCCAGCAGACACGGGATCTACGAGCAGTACTTC; CDR3 protein: CASRHGIYEQYF
V gene: TRBV7-2; J gene: TRBJ1-2; D gene: NA; clone size: many; CDR3 length: 14; CDR3 DNA: TGTGCCAGCAGTAGCACGGGGAACGGCTATGGCTACACCTTC; CDR3 protein: CASSSTGNGYGYTF
V gene: TRBV19; J gene: TRBJ1-4; D gene: NA; clone size: few; CDR3 length: 14; CDR3 DNA: TGTGCCAGTAGTATGGCGGGGTTTCGTGAAAAACTGTTTTTT; CDR3 protein: CASSMAGFREKLFF